This T cell receptor (beta chain) was identified in a study of blood T cell repertoires in COVID-19. Overall study context: Italy, Spain and the United States were the sources of the convalescent and acute COVID-19 samples. The analysed material was cDNA or gDNA that came from T cells, B-cell-depleted T cells, or PBMCs.

CDR3 length: 18 residues. V dropped 0 bases and J dropped 4; count of bases not matched to a gene: 5. Germline assignment: CDR1 SGHNT and CDR2 YYREEE (reference sequence). Method: immunoSEQ multiplex PCR; TCRdb's copy keeps in-frame clones and lacks some. Of about 49,000 clones in the sample, more than 65% were seen once. The receptor's source is a woman between 65 and 79 years old with acute or convalescent COVID-19. V usage is TRBV5-4 and J usage is TRBJ2-3; 16 nucleotides agree with TRBD2. Material for sequencing was peripheral blood. DNA of the CDR3: TGTGCCAGCAGCTTGGCCGGGACTAGCGGGGGGGCTTCAGATACGCAGTATTTT. This sequence encodes CASSLAGTSGGASDTQYF.